This entry concerns a single TCR beta chain. Its target antigen remains unknown. Base qualities are not at hand, and no much larger clone is one base apart. The collaborating institutions used their own protocols to collect whole blood in K2EDTA tubes. For TCRbeta analysis, collaborators shipped samples in one of three forms: frozen whole blood, isolated PBMCs, or DNA extracted from either of those sample types. TCRbeta CDR3 regions were amplified from genomic DNA using the immunoSEQ Assay, a bias-controlled multiplex PCR. For the original study's pipeline: The number of nucleated cells in each sample was estimated from the amplification of reference gene primers within the assay. To quantify the absolute abundance of each unique TCRbeta CDR3 rearrangement, sequence reads were collapsed and filtered. For each sample, productive Simpson clonality was calculated as the square root of Simpson's diversity index over productive rearrangements. The immuneACCESS repertoire file appears here via TCRdb, limited to in-frame rearrangements. These files lack a portion of the clones; in checked studies, under half of the deficit traces to unresolved V genes, and the cause of the others is not known. The V and J calls and clone size come from that table; D and trimming were worked out from the DNA. The sample has 90,000 or so clones on record, 86% of them singletons. The top ten clonotypes cover roughly 25% of the sample.

Taken from the germline V gene, the CDR1 and CDR2 loops are SQVTM and ANQGSEA. CDR3 length: 14 amino acids, cysteine to phenylalanine. Kept here is only the CDR3 DNA, which spans 42 bases and is read in frame from base 1. The germline ends are 16 bases apart after V is trimmed by 5 bases and J by 2 bases. These data belong to a study of blood T cell repertoires in COVID-19 (dated by TCRdb to the early 2020s). The study in broad terms: The collaborator samples originated in the United States, Italy and Spain and spanned the acute and convalescent phases of COVID-19. The material from the prospective study consisted of cDNA or gDNA derived from T cells, B-cell-depleted T cells, or PBMCs. Deeply sampled blood TCRbeta repertoires from subjects exposed to, actively infected with, or recovered from COVID-19 were included in the dataset. A freely available public database, intended as a resource for researchers studying the immune response to SARS-CoV-2, is where the repertoires were released. The samples were drawn from two sources: the first 160 participants of the ongoing ImmuneRACE study, and 1,254 subjects contributed by 6 global collaborators. Nearly every sample came with metadata listing a de-identified subject ID, COVID-19 status, age in years and sex. Where available, HLA class I and class II types were taken from metadata supplied by the sample provider and were not determined by assay-based typing. Overall study outcomes, separate from this receptor: The quantity of clinical and demographic metadata differed by source and by participant and was supplied without curation.

The chain joins TRBV29-1 to TRBJ2-7; TRBD1 is a possible D gene, resting on 5 matching bases. The sample comprised peripheral blood. The sequence was collected from a human donor in a cohort sampled during active COVID-19. CDR3 reads: CSVSKSTGTYEQYF. The DNA sequence is TGCAGCGTTTCAAAATCCACAGGAACCTACGAGCAGTACTTC.